This T cell receptor beta chain was sequenced for a study of T cell repertoires in ileal Crohn's disease. Across the whole study: Median disease duration was nearly eight years; about 37% smoked at surgery.

Included were adult ileal or ileocolonic Crohn's patients indicated for ileocolonic resection. The germline gives CDR1 MGHDK, CDR2 SYGVNS. The CDR3 runs 16 residues. V was cut by 1 base and J by 0 bases, with 9 bases left in between. Clones were sequenced by immunoSEQ multiplex PCR, and TCRdb holds only the in-frame ones, with some missing. The table has about 8,400 clones, roughly 72% seen once. The material sequenced was ileal tissue. The chain couples TRBV25-1 to TRBJ1-4, with a possible D match to TRBD1 (6 bases). This clonotype was sampled from an adult with Crohn's disease. CDR3 sequence (DNA): TGTGCCAGCAGTGAATGGGGGCCTGCAACTAATGAAAAACTGTTTTTT. It yields the protein CASSEWGPATNEKLFF.